The subject of this entry is one T cell receptor (beta chain). These data belong to a study of T-cell memory formation after mild COVID-19. Study context: Among the donors, TCR clusters were largely specific to each donor.

The CDR3 contains 16 residues. With 1 base removed from V and 2 bases from J, the gap between germline ends came to 13 bases. CDR1 SGHVS and CDR2 FQNEAQ come from the germline V gene. A 5'RACE reaction primed in the constant segment made cDNA libraries of TCR alpha and TCR beta, and these carried sample barcodes and UMIs. One entry per CDR3 protein results from TCRdb running MiXCR on the 5' RACE reads. The profile covers under 300,000 distinct CDR3 sequences, with 9.4% appearing a single time and approximately 20% taken by the ten largest. This chain connects TRBV7-8 to TRBJ2-3; D unresolved. The sequenced sample was PBMCs or a T cell subset sorted from them (not recorded which). The receptor was derived from a man between 18 and 35 years old who had mild COVID-19 (a few samples of this study predate the infection). Cell type and time point are not known. CDR3 region: CASSLVPRPYTDTQYF. CDR3 coding DNA: TGTGCCAGCAGCTTAGTTCCGCGGCCCTACACAGATACGCAGTATTTT.